This T cell receptor beta chain was sequenced in a study of blood T cell repertoires in COVID-19. Clones were sequenced by immunoSEQ multiplex PCR, and TCRdb holds only the in-frame ones, with some missing. The sample contains more than 30,000 clones, over 75% of which appear only once. The sequence came from a man in his 60s with active COVID-19. Material for sequencing was peripheral blood.

The CDR3 nucleotides read TGTGCCAGCAGTGCCCGGGAGAGCGCACCCCTCCACTTT. It specifies CASSARESAPLHF. This chain joins TRBV25-1 and TRBJ1-6; D call uncertain. The ends were cut back, 4 bases at V and 11 bases at J, with 12 bases in the middle. CDR1 is MGHDK, CDR2 SYGVNS, per germline. The CDR3 is 13 residues long.